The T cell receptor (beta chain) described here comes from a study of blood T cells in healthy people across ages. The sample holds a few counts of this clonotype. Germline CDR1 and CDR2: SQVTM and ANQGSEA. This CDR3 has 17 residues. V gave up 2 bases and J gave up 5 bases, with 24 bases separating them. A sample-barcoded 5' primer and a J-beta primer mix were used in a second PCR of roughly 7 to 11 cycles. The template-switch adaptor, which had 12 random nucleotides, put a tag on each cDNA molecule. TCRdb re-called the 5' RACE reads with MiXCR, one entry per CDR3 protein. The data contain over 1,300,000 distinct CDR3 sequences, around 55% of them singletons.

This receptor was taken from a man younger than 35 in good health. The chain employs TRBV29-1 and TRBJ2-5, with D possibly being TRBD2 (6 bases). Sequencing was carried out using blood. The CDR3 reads CSVEKLASALVMETQYF. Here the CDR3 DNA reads TGCAGCGTTGAAAAGCTAGCGTCAGCGTTAGTGATGGAGACCCAGTACTTC.